The 14 T cell receptor beta chains in this list originate from one sample, sequenced in a study of T cell repertoires in cytomegalovirus infection. In TCRdb, the reads were re-called with MiXCR into one record per CDR3 protein. The top ten clones hold 10% of a sample with about 130,000 distinct CDR3 sequences, 8% to 9% of them seen once. Specimen: PBMCs. The receptors derive from a human donor in good health (CMV status not recorded). Some clones in this sample may be carry-over from other donors' samples.

This clonotype was detected ten times or more. The V call is TRBV25-1, the J call TRBJ2-1, with TRBD1 matching 7 bases. This CDR3 spans 15 amino acids. V shed 1 base and J 3 bases; nucleotides not matched to a gene: 3. Germline loops: CDR1 MGHDK, CDR2 SYGVNS. CDR3 DNA: TGTGCCAGCAGTGAATTTGGGACAGTCTACAATGAGCAGTTCTTC. Translated, it gives CASSEFGTVYNEQFF. Drawing the rest from reference TRBV25-1 and TRBJ2-1, the complete variable domain is EADIYQTPRYLVIGTGKKITLECSQTMGHDKMYWYQQDPGMELHLIHYSYGVNSTEKGDLSSESTVSRIRTEHFPLTLESARPSHTSQYLCASSEFGTVYNEQFFGPGTRLTVL.

On this clonotype: Possible read error: a much larger clone is one base away. The chain recombines TRBV30 with TRBJ1-5; no clear D gene. The CDR3 sequence is 14 residues long. Germline CDR1 reads GTSNPN; CDR2 reads SVGIG (reference sequence). Trimming stripped 5 bases from V and 5 bases from J, with 16 bases between. The CDR3 DNA is TGTGCCTGGGAGAAGGACGGATCCGATCAGCCCCAGCATTTT. It is translated as CAWEKDGSDQPQHF. Full variable domain (outside the CDR3, taken from reference TRBV30 and TRBJ1-5): SQTIHQWPATLVQPVGSPLSLECTVEGTSNPNLYWYRQAAGRGLQLLFYSVGIGQISSEVPQNLSASRPQDRQFILSSKKLLLSDSGFYLCAWEKDGSDQPQHFGDGTRLSIL.

This clonotype has only a few counts. The chain recombines TRBV2 with TRBJ2-1; no reliable D call. Germline V gene data show CDR1 as SNHLY and CDR2 as FYNNEI. There are 11 residues in the CDR3. The V and J ends lost 0 bases and 15 bases respectively, with 9 bases between them. The CDR3 is CASSEALRPFF. CDR3 coding DNA: TGTGCCAGCAGTGAAGCGCTGCGGCCGTTCTTC. Variable domain in full (rest from reference TRBV2 and TRBJ2-1): EPEVTQTPSHQVTQMGQEVILRCVPISNHLYFYWYRQILGQKVEFLVSFYNNEISEKSEIFDDQFSVERPDGSNFTLKIRSTKLEDSAMYFCASSEALRPFFGPGTRLTVL.

At least ten counts were recorded for this clonotype. The chain has TRBV7-9 and TRBJ2-7; D perhaps matches TRBD1 (6 bases). Germline lookup yields CDR1 SEHNR and CDR2 FQNEAQ (reference sequence). The CDR3 totals 13 residues. V shed 5 bases and J shed 2 bases, with 10 bases lying between them. The CDR3 here is CASSRGQTYEQYF. As DNA, the CDR3 is TGTGCCAGCAGCCGAGGACAGACCTACGAGCAGTACTTC.

The chain joins TRBV28 to TRBJ2-6; 8 positions match TRBD1. V lost 7 bases, J lost 1 base, and 9 bases stayed unmatched. The CDR3 is 17 amino acids. The germline V gene encodes CDR1 MDHEN and CDR2 SYDVKM. In DNA, the CDR3 is TGTGCCAGCAAAACCGGGACAGGAACTTCTGGGGCCAACGTCCTGACTTTC. It yields the protein CASKTGTGTSGANVLTF. Based on the CDR3 plus reference TRBV28 and TRBJ2-6, the full variable domain is DVKVTQSSRYLVKRTGEKVFLECVQDMDHENMFWYRQDPGLGLRLIYFSYDVKMKEKGDIPEGYSVSREKKERFSLILESASTNQTSMYLCASKTGTGTSGANVLTFGAGSRLTVL.

This clonotype was seen at least ten times. The rearrangement joins TRBV20-1 to TRBJ2-6; D gene unclear. Germline assignment: CDR1 DFQATT and CDR2 SNEGSKA (reference sequence). The CDR3 covers 16 residues. Trimming took off 0 bases at V and 0 bases at J, with 9 bases between the two ends. CDR3 sequence (DNA): TGCAGTGCTAGAGATTTCCGGACCTCTGGGGCCAACGTCCTGACTTTC. Translation gives CSARDFRTSGANVLTF.

This clonotype was seen repeatedly, ten times or more. This chain joins TRBV7-2 and TRBJ1-6, with D perhaps matching TRBD1 (6 bases). This CDR3 is built from 15 residues. Germline assignment: CDR1 SGHTA and CDR2 FQGNSA. The V end was cut by 3 bases, the J end by 7 bases, with 13 bases between. In nucleotides, the CDR3 is TGTGCCAGCAGCTTCCTGGGACAAACAAATTCACCCCTCCACTTT. Its translation: CASSFLGQTNSPLHF.

The gene calls are TRBV10-3 and TRBJ2-1, with 11 bases identical to TRBD2. Unmatched junction bases numbered 10, after V lost 6 bases and J lost 9 bases. The CDR3 extends over 15 amino acids. Germline assignment: CDR1 ENHRY and CDR2 SYGVKD. CDR3: CAISSLAGGDAEQFF. For the CDR3, the DNA is TGTGCCATCAGCTCGCTAGCGGGGGGTGACGCTGAGCAGTTCTTC.

This clonotype was recorded many times. The rearrangement links TRBV5-1 to TRBJ2-3, with D uncertain. Germline V CDR1 and CDR2: SGHRS, YFSETQ. There are 15 residues in the CDR3. The V end was cut by 1 base, the J end by 0 bases, with 9 bases between. The CDR3 DNA reads as TGCGCCAGCAGCTTGAGACTGACGAGCACAGATACGCAGTATTTT. Amino acids: CASSLRLTSTDTQYF.

This clonotype was recorded at least ten times. The V gene is TRBV12-5, the J gene TRBJ2-7; D is undetermined. Between the trimmed V and J ends, which lost 1 base and 2 bases, there was a span of 6 bases. Germline V gives CDR1 LGHNT, CDR2 FRNRAP. The CDR3 consists of 13 residues. CDR3: CASGLEETYEQYF. The CDR3 DNA follows: TGTGCTAGTGGTTTGGAGGAAACCTACGAGCAGTACTTC.

This clonotype was detected many times. The V and J genes are TRBV4-2 and TRBJ2-7; 8 nucleotides line up with TRBD2. The CDR3 is 15 residues long. V lost 0 bases and J lost 2; bases outside the gene matches: 3. Germline V gene data show CDR1 as LGHNA and CDR2 as YNFKEQ. The CDR3: CASSQETGGTYEQYF. CDR3 nucleotides: TGTGCCAGCAGCCAAGAAACGGGGGGGACCTACGAGCAGTACTTC.

The table lists this clonotype with many counts. The chain combines TRBV7-2 with TRBJ2-1; TRBD2 matches at 8 bases. This CDR3 region has 15 residues. The ends lost 4 bases at V and 7 bases at J; junction bases unmatched: 9. The germline gives CDR1 SGHTA, CDR2 FQGNSA. The CDR3 region is CASSSGGGAGNEQFF. For the CDR3, the DNA is TGTGCCAGCAGCTCGGGAGGGGGGGCCGGGAATGAGCAGTTCTTC.

This clonotype occurred many times. The chain combines TRBV7-2 with TRBJ2-7; 10 bases are shared with TRBD1. Germline CDR1 SGHTA, CDR2 FQGNSA. The CDR3 has 18 residues. Germline trimming cut 0 bases from V and 2 bases from J; bases unmatched to any gene: 10. The CDR3 is CASSLAGTGGTGAYEQYF. CDR3 in DNA: TGTGCCAGCAGCTTAGCGGGAACGGGGGGGACAGGGGCCTACGAGCAGTACTTC.

This clonotype has a count of ten or more. The chain employs TRBV28 and TRBJ2-7, with D tentatively TRBD1 or TRBD2 (6 bases each). The CDR3 has 15 residues. V gave up 2 bases and J gave up 3 bases, with 14 bases separating them. Germline V gene data show CDR1 as MDHEN and CDR2 as SYDVKM. The CDR3 is CASSLGGTSGYEQYF. Written as DNA, the CDR3 is TGTGCCAGCAGTTTAGGCGGGACATCTGGCTACGAGCAGTACTTC. Looking up the rest from reference TRBV28 and TRBJ2-7 gives the full variable domain: DVKVTQSSRYLVKRTGEKVFLECVQDMDHENMFWYRQDPGLGLRLIYFSYDVKMKEKGDIPEGYSVSREKKERFSLILESASTNQTSMYLCASSLGGTSGYEQYFGPGTRLTVT.